The source of this TCR beta chain is a study of T cell responses to AZD1222 COVID-19 vaccine (dated by TCRdb to about 2021). In the study overall: Because spike-specific TCR depth and breadth did not differ between the two schedules, AZD1222 recipients who got a second dose at roughly 4 weeks were pooled with those who got a second dose at roughly 12 weeks. TCR sequencing was performed for about 250 trial participants, of whom 200 to 210 were given two doses of AZD1222 and 26 were given two doses of MenACWY control vaccine. Trial participants were enrolled into age subgroups of 18-55, 56-69 and 70-plus years, which contained approximately 150, 28 and 58 TCR-sequenced participants, respectively. The paper as a whole reports these results and caveats: Participants were mostly white British and included more females than males, and it was suggested by the authors that clonal diversity may have been underestimated. Nearly half of unique spike-specific TCRs reportedly recognized epitopes outside regions mutated in the B.1.351 and B.1.1.7 variants. CD4 TCRs associated with the vaccine covered the entire spike protein, and the dominant responses were in regions 160-218 and 743-854. After two AZD1222 doses, both the breadth and the depth of spike-specific TCRs were significantly higher than at day 0 and than in MenACWY recipients. The 56-69-year group was small, and its depth increase did not reach significance, likely because of low power. Conclusions about previously exposed vaccinees were limited because only 5 or 6 AZD1222 recipients were SARS-CoV-2 seropositive at baseline. No day 14 peak-response samples were available, so repertoires were characterized only after the peak T cell response.

Reading from cysteine to phenylalanine, the CDR3 counts 14 amino acids. Solely the CDR3 DNA is kept, with 42 bases framed from the first base. From a lookup of the germline V gene (reference sequence), CDR1 and CDR2 are GTSNPN and SVGIG. Compared with germline, V lacks 3 bases and J lacks 5 bases; bases without a gene match: 5. The time point label, as the study defines it: baseline before first vaccination. Vaccinee samples were obtained from the UK trials COV001 and COV002, which included a single-blind randomized controlled phase 2/3 trial of AZD1222 (ChAdOx1 nCoV-19) in healthy adults. For TCRbeta chain sequencing, PBMC samples from trial participants were taken at day 0 and at day 28 after the second dose. Note on this clone: Its antigen is currently not known. Base qualities are not recorded, but no much larger clone differs from it by a single base.

The CDR3 regions of human TCRbeta chains were analyzed by immunosequencing. Per the original workflow: TCRs in the repertoires were matched against a reference library of SARS-CoV-2-specific TCRs that had been generated with the MIRA antigen-specificity platform. Breadth was defined as the fraction of unique TCRs that were SARS-CoV-2-associated. Depth was defined as the fraction of total T cells that were SARS-CoV-2-associated. Using the MIRA data, every spike-specific TCR was mapped to the spike region that the TCR reacted to and assigned to either a CD4 or a CD8 class. Log10-transformed breadth and depth values were compared by one-way ANOVA with Sidak's multiple comparisons tests. TCRdb stores this immuneACCESS table with in-frame sequences only. Part of the clones is absent; in the studies checked, under half of the shortfall reflects unresolved V genes, and no reason is known for the rest. The V and J calls and clone size are taken from that table; D and trimming were inferred from the DNA. This sample is represented by some 110,000 clones; roughly 92% of them were singletons. The biggest ten clones account for 1.7% of the sample.

This clonotype was sampled from an adult in good health. The sample consisted of peripheral blood, taken on day 0 of AZD1222 vaccination. The rearranged chain carries TRBV30 and TRBJ1-5; the junction holds 9 bases that match TRBD1. The CDR3 here reads CAWSSGQGHQPQHF. DNA sequence: TGTGCCTGGAGCAGTGGACAGGGGCATCAGCCCCAGCATTTT.